This entry lists 26 T cell receptor beta chains sequenced from one sample in a study of T-cell reconstitution after alpha-beta-depleted transplantation in children. A TCRbeta library incorporating unique molecular identifiers was prepared. TCRdb re-analysed the PCR reads in MiXCR, keeping a single row per CDR3 protein. The sample consists of under 400,000 distinct CDR3 sequences, roughly 21% of them appearing once. Material: PBMCs, mostly from graft donor cells, obtained 180 days after TCRalphabeta/CD19-depleted stem cell transplant. These receptor sequences come from a male patient under 18 who had a stem cell transplant for acute lymphoblastic leukemia, so the T cells may come from the graft donor.

About this clonotype itself: Its ends do not fully match the called genes, so a read error is possible. The rearrangement joins TRBV29-1 to TRBJ2-7; 7 nucleotides line up with TRBD2. The length of the CDR3 is 13 residues. Germline-derived CDR1 and CDR2 are SQVTM and ANQGSEA. CDR3 bases: TGCAGCGCAGCCTTGGGAGGGGCCTACAAGCAGTACTTC. Protein: CSAALGGAYKQYF.

The chain is built from TRBV10-1 and TRBJ1-1, with D perhaps TRBD1 (5 bases). The CDR3 loop spans 16 amino acids. The germline gives CDR1 WNHNN, CDR2 SYGVQD (reference sequence). Between the trimmed V and J ends, which lost 4 bases and 1 base, there was a span of 16 bases. The CDR3 nucleotides read TGCGCCAGCAGTGCGTGGGGGACTGTCAGGAACACTGAAGCTTTCTTT. Translation gives CASSAWGTVRNTEAFF.

V gene TRBV9 combines with J gene TRBJ2-6; D is uncertain. CDR1 and CDR2 from the germline V gene are SGDLS and YYNGEE. The CDR3 covers 15 residues. Trimming removed 3 bases from V and 0 bases from J, with 7 bases in between. CDR3 in DNA: TGTGCCAGCAGCGACAGCCTCTCTGGGGCCAACGTCCTGACTTTC. This gives the protein CASSDSLSGANVLTF.

V usage is TRBV14 and J usage is TRBJ2-3; D uncertain. The CDR3 sequence is 10 residues long. Trimming took off 8 bases at V and 5 bases at J, with 5 bases between the two ends. From germline, CDR1 is SGHDN and CDR2 FVKESK. The CDR3 region is CASPVDTQYF. The CDR3 DNA follows: TGTGCCAGCCCGGTAGATACGCAGTATTTT.

This chain uses TRBV13 with TRBJ2-1; TRBD2 aligns across 14 bases. CDR3 length equals 17 residues. Per germline, CDR1 PRHDT and CDR2 FYEKMQ (reference sequence). Losses at the gene ends were 2 bases for V and 7 bases for J; bases not matched to a gene: 7. CDR3 DNA: TGTGCCAGCAGCTTACCCAGACTAGCGGGAGGGGGGAATGAGCAGTTCTTC. Protein product: CASSLPRLAGGGNEQFF.

The gene calls are TRBV7-3 and TRBJ2-2; D remains ambiguous. Germline assignment: CDR1 SGHTA and CDR2 FQGTGA. V was trimmed by 4 bases and J by 0 bases, leaving 6 bases between them. This CDR3 spans 14 amino acids. The CDR3 DNA sequence: TGTGCCAGCAGCTCTCCGTCGAACACCGGGGAGCTGTTTTTT. Its protein is CASSSPSNTGELFF.

The chain links TRBV5-1 to TRBJ2-3; perhaps TRBD2 as D (6 bases). CDR3 size: 15 residues. Trimming took 0 bases from V and 0 from J, leaving 8 bases between them. Looked up from germline, CDR1 is SGHRS and CDR2 is YFSETQ. The DNA for the CDR3 is TGCGCCAGCAGCTTGGTCGGGAGAAGCACAGATACGCAGTATTTT. This codes for CASSLVGRSTDTQYF.

The genes are TRBV5-1 and TRBJ2-1, with a weak D call TRBD1 (6 bases). The CDR3 is 16 residues long. Germline-derived CDR1 and CDR2 are SGHRS and YFSETQ. V lost 1 base, J lost 9 bases, and 20 bases lay in between. In nucleotides, the CDR3 is TGCGCCAGCAGCTTGACGGGACATTACCTTCCCATTGAGCAGTTCTTC. Amino acids: CASSLTGHYLPIEQFF.

For this clonotype: The junction and the germline gene differ at one end; a read error may be behind it. V gene TRBV27 combines with J gene TRBJ1-2, with TRBD1 matching over 8 bases. The CDR3 runs to 10 residues. Per the germline V gene, CDR1 is MNHEY and CDR2 is SMNVEV (reference sequence). The CDR3 nucleotides read TGTGCCAGCAGGGGACCCAGGGGGCACTTC. This gives the protein CASRGPRGHF.

This chain joins TRBV15 and TRBJ2-2, with TRBD2 identical over 7 bases. V lost 1 base, J lost 3 bases, and 14 bases stayed unmatched. Germline CDR1 reads LNHNV; CDR2 reads YYDKDF (reference sequence). This CDR3 is built from 19 residues. The CDR3 spells CATSRGGTNSRGYTGELFF. DNA for the CDR3: TGTGCCACCAGCAGAGGGGGGACTAACTCGCGGGGTTACACCGGGGAGCTGTTTTTT. The full variable domain, rest sourced from reference TRBV15 and TRBJ2-2, is DAMVIQNPRYQVTQFGKPVTLSCSQTLNHNVMYWYQQKSSQAPKLLFHYYDKDFNNEADTPDNFQSRRPNTSFCFLDIRSPGLGDTAMYLCATSRGGTNSRGYTGELFFGEGSRLTVL.

On this clonotype itself: Given a much more abundant clone one base away, this may be a read error. The chain has TRBV14 and TRBJ2-7, with D possibly being TRBD2 (5 bases). The germline CDR1 and CDR2 sequences are SGHDN and FVKESK. The CDR3 loop spans 12 amino acids. Trimming left V 5 bases short and J 3 bases short, with 8 bases between. CDR3 region: CASSGRGYEQYF. The CDR3, as DNA: TGTGCCAGCAGCGGCCGGGGCTACGAGCAGTACTTC.

The chain carries TRBV20-1 and TRBJ2-7; 12 bases agree with TRBD2. Trimming at V came to 3 bases and at J to 5 bases, leaving 8 bases not matched to a gene. Germline CDR1 and CDR2: DFQATT and SNEGSKA (reference sequence). This CDR3 has 15 amino acids. CDR3 DNA sequence: TGCAGTGCTAGGGAGCTAGCGGGAGGGCCCCACGAGCAGTACTTC. Translated, it gives CSARELAGGPHEQYF.

This clonotype was counted a few times. V gene TRBV9 combines with J gene TRBJ2-2; 10 bases line up with TRBD2. The V and J ends lost 4 bases and 1 base, in that order; junction bases with no gene match: 10. Germline lookup yields CDR1 SGDLS and CDR2 YYNGEE. The CDR3 has 18 amino acids. In nucleotides, the CDR3 is TGTGCCAGCAGCACCCTACAGCTAGCGGGAGAGAACACCGGGGAGCTGTTTTTT. Translating it yields CASSTLQLAGENTGELFF.

The chain couples TRBV5-4 to TRBJ1-2; 7 positions match TRBD1. V was pared by 3 bases and J by 7 bases, with 6 bases of the junction left unmatched. This CDR3 spans 13 amino acids. Germline CDR1 reads SGHNT; CDR2 reads YYREEE (reference sequence). In DNA, the CDR3 is TGTGCCAGCAGCTCCCGGGCAGGGGGTGGCTACACCTTC. Amino acids: CASSSRAGGGYTF.

This rearrangement joins TRBV4-1 to TRBJ2-3; D might be TRBD1 (5 bases). The CDR3 length is 17 residues. Germline CDR1 MGHRA, CDR2 YSYEKL. V shed 0 bases and J shed 2 bases, with 15 bases lying between them. The CDR3 protein is CASSQDDLGVITDTQYF. The DNA of the CDR3 is TGCGCCAGCAGCCAAGATGATTTAGGGGTCATCACAGATACGCAGTATTTT.

The CDR3 is CASSFPSAKGEEQFF. In DNA, the CDR3 is TGTGCCAGCAGTTTCCCTAGCGCCAAGGGAGAGGAGCAGTTCTTC. This chain joins TRBV28 and TRBJ2-1, with D perhaps matching TRBD2 (6 bases). CDR1 is MDHEN and CDR2 is SYDVKM in the germline V gene. Trimming took off 3 bases at V and 10 bases at J, with 19 bases between the two ends. This CDR3 is 15 amino acids long.

V usage is TRBV20-1 and J usage is TRBJ1-1; 9 positions match TRBD1. The CDR3 covers 12 residues. Germline CDR1 DFQATT, CDR2 SNEGSKA (reference sequence). Trimming took 5 bases from V and 12 from J; bases not matched to a gene: 10. The CDR3 nucleotides are TGCAGTGCTCGGACTGGGACAGGGCGAACTTTCTTT. The encoded protein is CSARTGTGRTFF.

In this sample, this clonotype turned up a few times. The J gene is TRBJ1-3, the V gene TRBV21-1. TRBV21-1 is annotated as a pseudogene. This CDR3 region has 15 residues. The CDR3 nucleotides read TGTGCCAGCATCAACGGAGGATCGGATGGAAACACCATATATTTT. Amino acid sequence: CASINGGSDGNTIYF.

This clonotype was detected a few times. The chain employs TRBV12-3 or TRBV12-4 and TRBJ2-3; TRBD1 matches 9 bases. The CDR3 sequence is 17 residues long. The junction had 12 bases not matched to a gene; V was cut back by 4 bases and J by 4 bases. In DNA, the CDR3 is TGTGCCAGCAGTTGGAACCCCGGGACAGGGATATCAGATACGCAGTATTTT. Its protein product is CASSWNPGTGISDTQYF.

This clonotype was recorded at least ten times. The V gene is TRBV20-1, the J gene TRBJ1-5; possible D gene TRBD1, 5 bases. This CDR3 has 12 amino acids. The germline V and J ends were trimmed by 2 bases and 4 bases, with 6 bases remaining between them. Germline CDR1 and CDR2: DFQATT and SNEGSKA (reference sequence). This chain's CDR3 is CSARQGNQPQHF. CDR3 sequence (DNA): TGCAGTGCTAGACAGGGAAATCAGCCCCAGCATTTT.

Only a few counts were recorded for this clonotype. The chain uses TRBV5-1 and TRBJ2-7, with D perhaps TRBD2 (6 bases). Per the germline V gene, CDR1 is SGHRS and CDR2 is YFSETQ. This CDR3 is 14 amino acids long. V was shortened by 6 bases and J by 6 bases, with 19 bases between the two germline ends. CDR3 DNA: TGCGCCAGCACCCTACTAGCTCGACCCAGCGAGCAGTACTTC. Its translation: CASTLLARPSEQYF.

The table lists this clonotype with a few counts. The chain uses TRBV6-4 and TRBJ1-6; 9 nucleotides agree with TRBD1. The germline CDR1 and CDR2 sequences are MRHNA and SNTAGT. V was clipped by 6 bases and J by 10 bases; unmatched bases: 7. This CDR3 contains 14 residues. CDR3 nucleotides: TGTGCCAGCAGCGAACAGGGGGCCGGGTCACCCCTCCACTTT. Its translation is CASSEQGAGSPLHF.

The chain employs TRBV20-1 and TRBJ2-1, with 14 bases that match TRBD2. The CDR3 length is 17 residues. With 7 bases clipped from V and 5 bases from J, the junction kept 13 bases outside the gene matches. The V gene's germline CDR1 is DFQATT and CDR2 SNEGSKA (reference sequence). CDR3 loop: CSVPGLAGATQHNEQFF. CDR3 in DNA: TGCAGTGTTCCGGGACTAGCGGGAGCGACCCAACACAATGAGCAGTTCTTC.

This clonotype occurred a few times. The gene calls are TRBV4-2 and TRBJ2-5; D call uncertain. Trimming shortened V by 0 bases and J by 3 bases, and 11 bases separated the two germline ends. Germline V gene sequence: CDR1 LGHNA, CDR2 YNFKEQ. The CDR3 has 15 residues. The DNA for the CDR3 is TGTGCCAGCAGCCAAGATAGCCAGGCCGAAGAGACCCAGTACTTC. This encodes CASSQDSQAEETQYF.

The gene calls are TRBV10-3 and TRBJ1-1; D not resolved. Germline assignment: CDR1 ENHRY and CDR2 SYGVKD. V lost 9 bases to trimming and J lost 0 bases, with 11 bases between them. This CDR3 has 13 amino acids. The CDR3 region is CAIETDLNTEAFF. The CDR3 DNA is TGTGCCATTGAGACGGACTTGAACACTGAAGCTTTCTTT.

This clonotype appeared a few times. This chain joins TRBV4-2 and TRBJ2-6; 8 nucleotides align to TRBD1. In germline, CDR1 is LGHNA, CDR2 YNFKEQ. The CDR3 has 19 amino acids. V lost 0 bases, J lost 0 bases, and 7 bases stayed unmatched. The CDR3 loop reads CASSQDSGTGSSGANVLTF. The CDR3 nucleotides read TGTGCCAGCAGCCAAGACTCCGGGACAGGTAGCTCTGGGGCCAACGTCCTGACTTTC.